The rows below give T cell receptor beta chains drawn from one sample of a study of shared clonotypes between healthy human individuals. Using immunoSEQ multiplex PCR, the repertoire was profiled, and TCRdb retains in-frame clones only, with some absent. The profile covers about 1.5 million clones, with approximately 98% appearing a single time and 0.4% to 0.55% taken by the ten largest. The sample taken for sequencing was naive CD4+ T cells sorted from blood. The receptors here all came from a man between 25 and 39 years old in good health. Both conserved end residues are part of each CDR3. A D gene is named only where the DNA matches it firmly. Size is omitted from some rows. Given values are once, few, many or a class for expanded clones.

>.|TRBJ1-1|15|TRBV2|.
CASSQGRRRGTEAFF
TGTGCCAGCAGTCAAGGTCGGAGGAGGGGCACTGAAGCTTTCTTT
>.|TRBJ2-7|14|TRBV6-5|TRBD2
CASSYGGGRYEQYF
TGTGCCAGCAGTTACGGCGGGGGGCGGTACGAGCAGTACTTC
>once|TRBJ1-2|15|TRBV30|TRBD1
CAWSPGGSFEYGYTF
TGTGCCTGGAGTCCAGGGGGCTCCTTCGAGTATGGCTACACCTTC
>.|TRBJ2-7|13|TRBV2|.
CASRLAPSYEQYF
TGTGCCAGCAGACTAGCTCCTTCCTACGAGCAGTACTTC
>.|TRBJ2-7|12|TRBV28|.
CASSLGIYEQYF
TGTGCCAGCAGTCTAGGAATTTACGAGCAGTACTTC
>.|TRBJ2-7|16|TRBV9|.
CASSAAKGGLTYEQYF
TGTGCCAGCAGCGCGGCCAAGGGTGGTCTTACCTACGAGCAGTACTTC
>.|TRBJ2-7|16|TRBV4-2|TRBD1
CASSQDQRTGSYEQYF
TGTGCCAGCAGCCAAGATCAAAGGACAGGGAGCTACGAGCAGTACTTC
>.|TRBJ2-3|13|TRBV5-5|.
CASTKSTTDTQYF
TGTGCCAGCACCAAATCAACGACTGATACGCAGTATTTT
>.|TRBJ2-3|14|TRBV5-1|TRBD2
CASNREGPTDTQYF
TGCGCCAGCAACCGGGAGGGTCCCACAGATACGCAGTATTTT
>once|TRBJ2-7|14|TRBV5-4|.
CASSLGHSSYEQYF
TGTGCCAGCAGCTTGGGACACAGCTCCTACGAGCAGTACTTC
>.|TRBJ2-5|13|TRBV4-1|.
CASSQRGGSTQYF
TGCGCCAGCAGCCAACGGGGAGGCTCCACCCAGTACTTC
>.|TRBJ1-2|13|TRBV28|.
CASSMTGGYGYTF
TGTGCCAGCAGCATGACGGGAGGCTATGGCTACACCTTC
>.|TRBJ1-3|14|TRBV6-1|.
CATAATALGNTIYF
TGTGCCACCGCTGCGACAGCCCTTGGAAACACCATATATTTT
>once|TRBJ2-7|15|TRBV6-6|TRBD2
CASRHTSGSAYEQYF
TGTGCCAGCAGACACACTAGCGGCTCCGCCTACGAGCAGTACTTC
>.|TRBJ1-5|16|TRBV6-5|.
CASSYSANHGNQPQHF
TGTGCCAGCAGTTACTCGGCAAACCACGGCAATCAGCCCCAGCATTTT
>once|TRBJ1-4|13|TRBV2|TRBD1
CATLTGTDEKLFF
TGTGCCACCCTCACCGGGACAGATGAAAAACTGTTTTTT
>once|TRBJ2-2|16|TRBV2|TRBD2
CASSGDGRPNTGELFF
TGTGCCAGCAGTGGGGACGGGAGGCCTAACACCGGGGAGCTGTTTTTT
>.|TRBJ1-1|13|TRBV5-1|TRBD1
CASSLGTGGPAFF
TGCGCCAGCAGCTTAGGGACAGGGGGCCCAGCTTTCTTT
>.|TRBJ1-1|14|TRBV7-2|.
CASSLAHGNTEAFF
TGTGCCAGCAGCTTAGCGCACGGGAACACTGAAGCTTTCTTT
>.|TRBJ2-1|15|TRBV7-9|.
CASSLAGNSYNEQFF
TGTGCCAGCAGCTTAGCAGGCAACTCCTACAATGAGCAGTTCTTC
>.|TRBJ1-1|14|TRBV9|TRBD1
CASSPTRDRGPAFF
TGTGCCAGCAGCCCTACAAGGGACAGGGGGCCTGCTTTCTTT
>.|TRBJ1-1|14|TRBV15|.
CATSRETMNTEAFF
TGTGCCACCAGCAGAGAGACCATGAACACTGAAGCTTTCTTT
>.|TRBJ2-5|16|TRBV10-3|.
CAISEAGLSEDETQYF
TGTGCCATCAGTGAGGCAGGGCTGAGCGAGGATGAGACCCAGTACTTC
>.|TRBJ2-6|17|TRBV5-1|TRBD2
CASSQTSVASGANVLTF
TGCGCCAGCAGCCAGACTAGCGTGGCCTCTGGGGCCAACGTCCTGACTTTC